The rows below give T cell receptor beta chains drawn from one sample of a study of T cell responses to AZD1222 COVID-19 vaccine. Method: immunoSEQ multiplex PCR; TCRdb's copy keeps in-frame clones and lacks some. The top ten hold 20% to 25% of the sample, which has over 100,000 clones, 65% to 90% seen once. Sequenced here: peripheral blood, sampled on day 0 of AZD1222 vaccination. The source is an adult in good health. The CDR3 runs from the conserved cysteine through the conserved F or W. The D gene is left open where the match is weak. Part of the rows lack a size; the others show once, few, many or a class for expanded clones.

TRBD1,TRBV4-3,-,TRBJ1-1,CASSQAGTGQAFF,TGCGCCAGCAGCCAAGCGGGGACAGGGCAAGCTTTCTTT
TRBD1,TRBV7-9,-,TRBJ1-1,CASRGTGGGTEAFF,TGTGCCAGCAGGGGGACAGGAGGAGGCACTGAAGCTTTCTTT
TRBD1,TRBV5-4,-,TRBJ2-5,CASSLEWSGTVQETQYF,TGTGCCAGCAGCTTGGAGTGGAGTGGGACAGTCCAAGAGACCCAGTACTTC
-,TRBV29-1,-,TRBJ1-3,CSATEGTDTILSGNTIYF,TGCAGCGCTACCGAGGGGACGGACACAATTCTCTCTGGAAACACCATATATTTT
-,TRBV9,-,TRBJ2-3,CASSVGVVWGSTQYF,TGTGCCAGCAGCGTAGGGGTCGTGTGGGGGAGTACGCAGTATTTT
-,TRBV12-5,-,TRBJ2-2,CASGSGIGELFF,TGTGCTAGTGGTTCCGGTATCGGGGAGCTGTTTTTT
TRBD1,TRBV5-1,-,TRBJ1-1,CASAGGTTEAFF,TGCGCCAGCGCAGGGGGTACCACTGAAGCTTTCTTT
-,TRBV10-2,-,TRBJ1-1,CASSESRRGTEAFF,TGCGCCAGCAGTGAGTCGAGGCGGGGAACTGAAGCTTTCTTT
TRBD1,TRBV19,-,TRBJ2-7,CASSIRQGVYEQYF,TGTGCCAGTAGTATACGGCAGGGGGTTTACGAGCAGTACTTC
-,TRBV2,-,TRBJ1-3,CASSAWGRNTIYF,TGTGCCAGCAGTGCCTGGGGACGAAACACCATATATTTT
-,TRBV19,few,TRBJ1-1,CASSIWVGGTEAFF,TGTGCCAGTAGTATATGGGTCGGGGGGACTGAAGCTTTCTTT
-,TRBV7-6,-,TRBJ2-5,CASSLGSGGGQETQYF,TGTGCCAGCAGCTTAGGATCCGGAGGGGGGCAAGAGACCCAGTACTTC
-,TRBV11-3,-,TRBJ2-2,CASSLGPNTGELFF,TGTGCCAGCAGCTTAGGGCCTAACACCGGGGAGCTGTTTTTT
-,TRBV11-2,-,TRBJ1-4,CASSLSNEKLFF,TGTGCCAGCAGCTTAAGTAATGAAAAACTGTTTTTT
-,TRBV30,once,TRBJ2-1,CAWSAGRDEQFF,TGTGCCTGGAGTGCGGGTCGGGATGAGCAGTTCTTC
-,TRBV5-3,few,TRBJ2-3,CARSFRPTQYF,TGTGCCAGAAGCTTTCGCCCTACGCAGTATTTT
-,TRBV27,-,TRBJ1-5,CASSLLGTGGMLAQHF,TGTGCCAGCAGTTTATTGGGGACGGGCGGGATGTTGGCCCAGCATTTT
TRBD2,TRBV7-2,-,TRBJ2-3,CASRLAGGYTDTQYF,TGTGCCAGCAGATTAGCGGGGGGGTACACAGATACGCAGTATTTT
-,TRBV18,-,TRBJ2-2,CASSPQVNRPNTGELFF,TGTGCCAGCTCACCACAGGTGAACCGACCAAACACCGGGGAGCTGTTTTTT
TRBD1,TRBV7-2,-,TRBJ2-1,CASSSRTGGSEQFF,TGTGCCAGCAGCTCCAGAACAGGGGGTAGTGAGCAGTTCTTC
-,TRBV6-2/TRBV6-3,-,TRBJ1-1,CASSPWRASGTEAFF,TGTGCCAGCAGCCCCTGGAGGGCCTCGGGCACTGAAGCTTTCTTT
-,TRBV4-2,once,TRBJ1-2,CASSHFSPPANYGYTF,TGTGCCAGCAGCCACTTCTCCCCTCCAGCTAACTATGGCTACACCTTC
-,TRBV6-5,-,TRBJ1-2,CASIMIPFQGVGYTF,TGTGCCAGCATCATGATCCCCTTCCAGGGCGTTGGCTACACCTTC
-,TRBV6-5,-,TRBJ2-5,CASSRTRDGQETQYF,TGTGCCAGCAGTCGGACCCGGGACGGCCAAGAGACCCAGTACTTC
-,TRBV14,-,TRBJ2-1,CASTRGALGEQFF,TGTGCCAGCACCCGGGGGGCCCTGGGTGAGCAGTTCTTC
-,TRBV6-5,-,TRBJ1-3,CASSYSLDSGNTIYF,TGTGCCAGCAGTTACTCGTTGGACTCTGGAAACACCATATATTTT
-,TRBV27,-,TRBJ1-3,CASSRAGSSGNTIYF,TGTGCCAGCAGTCGCGCTGGGAGCTCTGGAAACACCATATATTTT
-,TRBV7-2,-,TRBJ1-4,CASRQGPTNEKLFF,TGTGCCAGCAGACAGGGCCCAACTAATGAAAAACTGTTTTTT
TRBD1,TRBV30,-,TRBJ1-4,CAWRSQGGGEKLFF,TGTGCCTGGAGGTCACAGGGGGGGGGCGAAAAACTGTTTTTT
-,TRBV18,-,TRBJ2-7,CASSPGHDEQYF,TGTGCCAGCTCACCGGGACACGACGAGCAGTACTTC
-,TRBV5-5,-,TRBJ1-3,CASSPGGYSGNTIYF,TGTGCCAGCAGCCCGGGGGGTTACTCTGGAAACACCATATATTTT
TRBD1,TRBV18,-,TRBJ2-7,CASSPWTGRIYEQYF,TGTGCCAGCTCACCTTGGACAGGGCGTATCTACGAGCAGTACTTC
TRBD2,TRBV2,-,TRBJ2-1,CASTPGGEVDEQFF,TGTGCCAGCACTCCTGGGGGGGAGGTCGATGAGCAGTTCTTC
-,TRBV28,-,TRBJ1-1,CASSLGTPGIGVTFF,TGTGCCAGCAGCCTGGGGACGCCGGGAATAGGGGTGACTTTCTTT
-,TRBV3-1/TRBV3-2,-,TRBJ1-2,CASSQETTYGYTF,TGTGCCAGCAGCCAAGAAACGACCTATGGCTACACCTTC
TRBD1,TRBV14,-,TRBJ1-3,CASSSRQGFTGNTIYF,TGTGCCAGCAGCTCCCGACAGGGCTTCACTGGAAACACCATATATTTT
-,TRBV24-1,-,TRBJ2-2,CATSATGKGTGELFF,TGTGCCACCAGTGCAACAGGGAAGGGGACCGGGGAGCTGTTTTTT
TRBD1,TRBV7-9,-,TRBJ2-3,CASSSVGQGQDTQYF,TGTGCCAGCAGCTCCGTAGGACAGGGGCAAGATACGCAGTATTTT
-,TRBV28,-,TRBJ1-1,CASRLTPGEAFF,TGTGCCAGCAGACTAACTCCAGGTGAAGCTTTCTTT
TRBD2,TRBV6-1,-,TRBJ2-3,CASSGGLAGGRGTDTQYF,TGTGCCAGCAGTGGAGGACTAGCGGGGGGGCGGGGCACAGATACGCAGTATTTT
-,TRBV5-1,-,TRBJ1-4,CASSLGGTTPKLFF,TGCGCCAGCAGCCTCGGCGGGACAACCCCCAAACTGTTTTTT
TRBD1,TRBV5-1,-,TRBJ2-5,CASSQGQHAQETQYF,TGCGCCAGCAGCCAGGGACAGCACGCCCAAGAGACCCAGTACTTC
TRBD1,TRBV5-1,-,TRBJ2-6,CASSLATGGPSGANVLTF,TGCGCCAGCAGCTTGGCCACAGGGGGCCCCTCTGGGGCCAACGTCCTGACTTTC
-,TRBV5-1,-,TRBJ1-1,CASSLPDTEAFF,TGCGCCAGCAGCTTGCCGGACACTGAAGCTTTCTTT
TRBD2,TRBV11-3,-,TRBJ2-1,CASSLGQTSGGYNEQFF,TGTGCCAGCAGCTTAGGCCAAACTAGCGGGGGCTACAATGAGCAGTTCTTC
-,TRBV5-1,-,TRBJ2-7,CASSLALETGNYEQYF,TGCGCCAGCAGCTTGGCCCTTGAGACAGGAAACTACGAGCAGTACTTC